Detailed here is one T cell receptor beta chain. Its target is unknown. An end of the junction does not agree with germline; a read error may underlie this. The PCR used 60 Vbeta and 13 Jbeta primers. Produced via immunoSEQ multiplex PCR; TCRdb's table is partial and in-frame only. This sample has about 200,000 clones, with 75% to 90% found just once. CDR1 is SQVTM and CDR2 is ANQGSEA in the germline V gene. The CDR3 has 14 residues. This specimen comes from a study of cytomegalovirus exposure and HLA in healthy donors. General study results and limits: Indistinguishability led to the exclusion of some V segments, TRBV6-2 and TRBV6-3 included.

This TCR was sampled from a woman in her 50s in good health and CMV-seropositive. The V call is TRBV29-1, the J call TRBJ1-1; D may be TRBD1 (5 bases). The sample taken for sequencing was PBMCs. DNA for the CDR3: TGCAGCGTTTGTCCCAGGCCCAGGGCTCCCCGATGCCTCTTT. It encodes CSVCPRPRAPRCLF.